The 25 T cell receptor beta chains reported below all come from one sample, sequenced in a study of blood T cell repertoires in COVID-19. Here immunoSEQ multiplex PCR was the method, and the copy in TCRdb shows in-frame clones only, minus some. The table includes some 100,000 clones, around 74% detected once. Sequenced input: peripheral blood. The receptors were sampled from a man aged 70-80 years with COVID-19, enrolled during active disease.

V usage is TRBV6-6 and J usage is TRBJ2-3, with a possible D match to TRBD2 (6 bases). The CDR3 totals 15 residues. The germline V and J ends were trimmed by 2 bases and 4 bases, with 13 bases remaining between them. Germline lookup yields CDR1 MNHNY and CDR2 SVGAGI (reference sequence). The CDR3 is CASSYPLTSADTQYF. The CDR3 DNA reads TGTGCCAGCAGTTACCCGCTGACTAGTGCAGATACGCAGTATTTT.

The rearrangement uses TRBV6-5 and TRBJ2-7, with TRBD2 matching over 8 bases. V was pared by 5 bases and J by 4 bases, with 4 bases of the junction left unmatched. CDR1 and CDR2 from the germline V gene are MNHEY and SVGAGI. The length of the CDR3 is 13 residues. The CDR3 DNA reads TGTGCCAGCAGTAGCGGGGGATTGTACGAGCAGTACTTC. It encodes CASSSGGLYEQYF.

This clone occurred a few times. The chain carries TRBV15 and TRBJ1-2; 7 bases align to TRBD1. Germline V gene data show CDR1 as LNHNV and CDR2 as YYDKDF (reference sequence). The CDR3 has 18 residues. V lost 0 bases to trimming and J lost 5 bases; unmatched junction nucleotides: 15. For the CDR3, the DNA is TGTGCCACCAGCAGAGATTTACCCCGGGGACAGAGCCATTATGGCTACACCTTC. This translates into CATSRDLPRGQSHYGYTF.

The gene calls are TRBV3-1 (or the pseudogene TRBV3-2) and TRBJ1-3; D ambiguous. Trimming removed 1 base from V and 4 bases from J, with 8 bases in between. The CDR3 runs 14 residues. The V gene's germline CDR1 is LGHDT and CDR2 YNNKEL (reference sequence). The CDR3 here is CASSQAWQGNTIYF. The CDR3 DNA reads as TGTGCCAGCAGCCAAGCGTGGCAGGGAAACACCATATATTTT.

This chain connects TRBV28 to TRBJ2-7; the D is unclear. Deletions cut 1 base from V and 2 bases from J, with 6 bases between. Germline values: CDR1 MDHEN, CDR2 SYDVKM. There are 13 residues in the CDR3. CDR3 nucleotides: TGTGCCAGCAGTTTATCAGATACCTACGAGCAGTACTTC. Its translation is CASSLSDTYEQYF.

This rearrangement joins TRBV10-1 to TRBJ2-6, with unresolved D. V gave up 5 bases and J gave up 4 bases, with 9 bases separating them. This CDR3 is 14 amino acids long. Germline V CDR1 and CDR2: WNHNN, SYGVQD (reference sequence). As DNA, the CDR3 is TGCGCCAGCAGTCCTCCCTCCGGGGCCAACGTCCTGACTTTC. This sequence encodes CASSPPSGANVLTF.

CDR3 region: CASSPRTGTKETQYF. For the CDR3, the DNA is TGTGCCAGTAGTCCTCGGACAGGCACTAAAGAGACCCAGTACTTC. The rearrangement links TRBV19 to TRBJ2-5; TRBD1 aligns across 7 bases. The CDR3 extends over 15 amino acids. Germline V gives CDR1 LNHDA, CDR2 SQIVND (reference sequence). V dropped 5 bases and J dropped 3; count of bases not matched to a gene: 9. The whole variable domain, filled in from reference TRBV19 and TRBJ2-5, reads DGGITQSPKYLFRKEGQNVTLSCEQNLNHDAMYWYRQDPGQGLRLIYYSQIVNDFQKGDIAEGYSVSREKKESFPLTVTSAQKNPTAFYLCASSPRTGTKETQYFGPGTRLLVL.

CDR3 DNA: TGTGCCAGCAGCCAAGAGGGACAGGGTGGCTACACCTTC. Translation: CASSQEGQGGYTF. The V and J genes are TRBV3-1 (or the pseudogene TRBV3-2) and TRBJ1-2, with 9 bases fitting TRBD1. With V trimmed by 0 bases and J by 7 bases, 0 bases remained unmatched. Per the germline V gene, CDR1 is LGHDT and CDR2 is YNNKEL (reference sequence). The CDR3 sequence is 13 residues long.

The V gene is TRBV21-1, the J gene TRBJ2-7; TRBD2 is the table's D call and was not checked against the DNA. TRBV21-1 is a pseudogene. This CDR3 is 18 amino acids long. The CDR3 here is CASSKRGGVWERIYEQYF. The CDR3 bases are TGTGCCAGCAGCAAAAGAGGGGGGGTATGGGAGAGAATCTACGAGCAGTACTTC.

The CDR3 sequence is CATSELTGRQDTQYF. The CDR3 DNA sequence: TGTGCCACCAGTGAACTGACAGGGAGGCAAGATACGCAGTATTTT. The chain couples TRBV24-1 to TRBJ2-3, with a weak D call TRBD1 (7 bases). Per germline, CDR1 KGHDR and CDR2 SFDVKD. The CDR3 covers 15 residues. The ends were cut back, 4 bases at V and 5 bases at J, with 15 bases in the middle.

This clone was seen a single time. The chain is built from TRBV6-5 and TRBJ1-5, with D tentatively TRBD1 (6 bases). The CDR3 extends over 12 amino acids. Germline CDR1 reads MNHEY; CDR2 reads SVGAGI. Trimming removed 7 bases at V and 14 bases at J, with 18 bases between. The CDR3 DNA reads TGTGCCAGCATGGATAGACAGGCAATTAAGCATTTT. Translated, it gives CASMDRQAIKHF.

This clone was recorded once. CDR3 bases: TGTGCCAGCAGCCCCCGGGCAGGGGGCTTCACTGAAGCTTTCTTT. Protein product: CASSPRAGGFTEAFF. This sequence joins TRBV7-2 and TRBJ1-1, with 8 bases aligning to TRBD1. V gave up 5 bases and J gave up 4 bases; unmatched junction bases: 9. Germline assignment: CDR1 SGHTA and CDR2 FQGNSA. CDR3 size: 15 residues.

The gene calls are TRBV5-1 and TRBJ2-6; D is undetermined. Germline CDR1 SGHRS, CDR2 YFSETQ. Trimming left V 4 bases short and J 4 bases short, with 12 bases between. The CDR3 covers 15 residues. The CDR3 is CASSRPEAGANVLTF. The CDR3, as DNA: TGCGCCAGCAGCCGACCCGAGGCCGGGGCCAACGTCCTGACTTTC.

The CDR3: CASSPDRGYGYTF. CDR3 in DNA: TGTGCCAGCAGTCCCGACAGGGGTTATGGCTACACCTTC. The chain combines TRBV12-3 or TRBV12-4 with TRBJ1-2, with 8 bases matching TRBD1. There are 13 residues in the CDR3. The V gene end was trimmed by 5 bases and the J gene end by 5 bases; junction bases not matched to a gene: 4.

The V gene is TRBV11-2, the J gene TRBJ1-1, with a weak D call TRBD1 (6 bases). Trimming removed 1 base at V and 2 bases at J, with 20 bases between. Germline V CDR1 and CDR2: SGHAT, FQNNGV. This CDR3 contains 18 residues. CDR3 region: CASSLALRGSDRNTEAFF. CDR3 bases: TGTGCCAGCAGCTTAGCCCTGAGGGGGTCCGACCGAAACACTGAAGCTTTCTTT. Looking up the rest from reference TRBV11-2 and TRBJ1-1 gives the full variable domain: EAGVAQSPRYKIIEKRQSVAFWCNPISGHATLYWYQQILGQGPKLLIQFQNNGVVDDSQLPKDRFSAERLKGVDSTLKIQPAKLEDSAVYLCASSLALRGSDRNTEAFFGQGTRLTVV.

The chain carries TRBV6-5 and TRBJ1-5; 11 bases align to TRBD1. This CDR3 contains 14 residues. Per germline, CDR1 MNHEY and CDR2 SVGAGI. Germline trimming cut 4 bases from V and 7 bases from J; bases unmatched to any gene: 3. The CDR3 DNA sequence: TGTGCCAGCAGTTGGACAGGGGGCGAGCAGCCCCAGCATTTT. This encodes CASSWTGGEQPQHF.

This chain uses TRBV10-2 with TRBJ2-1; possible D gene TRBD2, 5 bases. V lost 6 bases and J lost 0, with 15 bases in between. Germline V gene lookup returns CDR1 WSHSY and CDR2 SAAADI. This CDR3 spans 16 amino acids. In nucleotides, the CDR3 is TGCGCCAGCAGACGTTCGAGGGTCTCCTCCTACAATGAGCAGTTCTTC. Residues: CASRRSRVSSYNEQFF.

This sequence joins TRBV7-2 and TRBJ2-2, with 7 bases that match TRBD2. CDR1 and CDR2 from the germline V gene are SGHTA and FQGNSA. V was pared by 6 bases and J by 5 bases, with 9 bases of the junction left unmatched. The CDR3 runs to 15 residues. In nucleotides, the CDR3 is TGTGCCAGCAGGCGGTGGGAGGGGTCAACCGGGGAGCTGTTTTTT. Its protein product is CASRRWEGSTGELFF.

This chain's CDR3 is CASSRDRGTDTQYF. The CDR3 coding sequence is TGTGCCAGCAGCCGGGACAGGGGGACAGATACGCAGTATTTT. This chain connects TRBV4-2 to TRBJ2-3; 11 positions match TRBD1. The CDR3 contains 14 residues. CDR1 LGHNA and CDR2 YNFKEQ come from the germline V gene. The trim removed 4 bases at V and 3 bases at J, leaving 0 bases unmatched.

This clone was seen a handful of times. The CDR3 DNA sequence: TGCGCCAGCAGCTTGGGGTCCTTATCAGGGCCTGAAGCTTTCTTT. Protein product: CASSLGSLSGPEAFF. J is TRBJ1-1 and V is TRBV5-1, with D possibly being TRBD1 (5 bases). Looked up from germline, CDR1 is SGHRS and CDR2 is YFSETQ. V was cut by 0 bases and J by 6 bases, with 15 bases left in between. This CDR3 spans 15 amino acids.

The CDR3 sequence: CASSLQASGNTIYF. In DNA, the CDR3 is TGCGCCAGCAGCTTACAGGCCTCTGGAAACACCATATATTTT. The chain recombines TRBV5-1 with TRBJ1-3, with D tentatively TRBD1 (5 bases). CDR1 is SGHRS and CDR2 is YFSETQ in the germline V gene. Between the trimmed V and J ends, which lost 2 bases and 0 bases, there was a span of 6 bases. The CDR3 is made up of 14 amino acids.

The CDR3 loop is CAISQGETQYF. CDR3 nucleotides: TGTGCCATCAGTCAGGGGGAGACCCAGTACTTC. V usage is TRBV10-3 and J usage is TRBJ2-5, with a possible D match to TRBD1 (6 bases). With 5 bases removed from V and 5 bases from J, the gap between germline ends came to 6 bases. The CDR3 consists of 11 residues. Germline CDR1 ENHRY, CDR2 SYGVKD.

The rearrangement joins TRBV2 to TRBJ2-3; 11 bases are a match to TRBD1. The germline V gene has CDR1 SNHLY and CDR2 FYNNEI. With V trimmed by 2 bases and J by 5 bases, 6 bases remained unmatched. The CDR3 covers 16 residues. CDR3 sequence (DNA): TGTGCCAGCAGTGAACGTTTGGGACAGGGGGGAGATACGCAGTATTTT. The encoded protein is CASSERLGQGGDTQYF.

This chain connects TRBV6-5 to TRBJ1-6; 7 bases fit TRBD1. J lost 7 bases, V lost 0 bases, and 6 bases had no gene match. The germline V gene has CDR1 MNHEY and CDR2 SVGAGI. The CDR3 is 16 amino acids. The CDR3 DNA reads as TGTGCCAGCAGTTACTCCGTGGGGACAGTGAATTCACCCCTCCACTTT. This codes for CASSYSVGTVNSPLHF.

This chain uses TRBV11-2 with TRBJ2-5; 11 nucleotides align to TRBD2. V trimming: 5 bases; J trimming: 2 bases; junction bases outside the gene matches: 13. This CDR3 has 18 amino acids. Germline CDR1 and CDR2: SGHAT and FQNNGV. CDR3 protein: CASSKYLSGTSGQETQYF. As DNA, the CDR3 is TGTGCCAGCAGCAAATATCTCTCCGGGACTAGCGGTCAAGAGACCCAGTACTTC.